Shown below are 13 T cell receptor beta chains from a single sample sequenced in a study of blood T cell repertoires in COVID-19. The table came from immunoSEQ multiplex PCR; TCRdb's copy has only in-frame clones and leaves some out. This table holds a few hundred thousand clones, around 89% found once. Sequences were obtained from PBMCs or T cells enriched from blood (not recorded which). These receptors originate from a woman aged 30 to 39 who had recovered from COVID-19.

This chain connects TRBV4-1 to TRBJ2-1; the D is unclear. Looked up from germline, CDR1 is MGHRA and CDR2 is YSYEKL. V shed 0 bases and J shed 2 bases, with 5 bases lying between them. This CDR3 has 14 amino acids. The CDR3 DNA reads as TGCGCCAGCAGCCAAGATCCAACCTACAATGAGCAGTTCTTC. This translates into CASSQDPTYNEQFF.

This chain uses TRBV10-3 with TRBJ2-7; no reliable D call. The CDR3 length is 11 residues. CDR1 and CDR2 (germline): ENHRY, SYGVKD. Between the trimmed V and J ends, which lost 4 bases and 3 bases, there was a span of 4 bases. CDR3 region: CAISGGYEQYF. The CDR3 DNA reads TGTGCCATCAGTGGAGGCTACGAGCAGTACTTC.

V is TRBV11-3 and J is TRBJ1-1, with D perhaps TRBD1 (5 bases). The CDR3 has 15 amino acids. Germline V gene lookup returns CDR1 SGHNT and CDR2 YENEEA. Deletions cut 0 bases from V and 2 bases from J, with 10 bases between. CDR3 sequence: CASSLEARANTEAFF. The CDR3 DNA follows: TGTGCCAGCAGCTTAGAGGCCAGGGCCAACACTGAAGCTTTCTTT. Full variable domain (outside the CDR3, taken from reference TRBV11-3 and TRBJ1-1): EAGVVQSPRYKIIEKKQPVAFWCNPISGHNTLYWYLQNLGQGPELLIRYENEEAVDDSQLPKDRFSAERLKGVDSTLKIQPAELGDSAVYLCASSLEARANTEAFFGQGTRLTVV.

V usage is TRBV20-1 and J usage is TRBJ2-1; D gene uncertain. This CDR3 has 11 amino acids. V was trimmed by 2 bases and J by 10 bases, leaving 9 bases between them. Germline CDR1 is DFQATT and CDR2 is SNEGSKA (reference sequence). The CDR3 DNA reads as TGCAGTGCTAGATATCTATGGGAGCAGTTCTTC. It is translated as CSARYLWEQFF.

V is TRBV5-5 and J is TRBJ1-5; D gene uncertain. The V gene's germline CDR1 is SGHKS and CDR2 YYEKEE (reference sequence). CDR3 size: 13 residues. Trimming took off 1 base at V and 4 bases at J, with 6 bases between the two ends. The CDR3 region has the DNA TGTGCCAGCAGCTTGTCCCCTAATCAGCCCCAGCATTTT. Translated: CASSLSPNQPQHF.

The chain recombines TRBV5-6 with TRBJ1-1; possibly TRBD1 for D (5 bases). This CDR3 comprises 13 residues. Germline loops: CDR1 SGHDT, CDR2 YYEEEE. Trimming cost V 3 bases and J 6 bases, with 12 bases left between them. The DNA for the CDR3 is TGTGCCAGCAGCTCACGGGGGAGCGCTGAAGCTTTCTTT. Protein: CASSSRGSAEAFF.

The chain couples TRBV4-2 to TRBJ1-4; tentatively, D is TRBD1 (6 bases). The CDR3 runs to 14 residues. The ends were cut back, 6 bases at V and 8 bases at J, with 16 bases in the middle. CDR1 is LGHNA and CDR2 is YNFKEQ in the germline V gene. CDR3 residues: CASSPTGIGEKLFF. CDR3 DNA: TGTGCCAGCAGTCCCACAGGGATAGGAGAAAAACTGTTTTTT.

The V gene is TRBV28, the J gene TRBJ1-5, with 8 bases identical to TRBD1. This CDR3 has 14 residues. V was clipped by 7 bases and J by 7 bases; unmatched bases: 9. Germline values: CDR1 MDHEN, CDR2 SYDVKM. The CDR3, as DNA: TGTGCCAGCAAATCAGGGGGCCGACGGCAGCCCCAGCATTTT. It specifies CASKSGGRRQPQHF. The whole variable domain, filled in from reference TRBV28 and TRBJ1-5, reads DVKVTQSSRYLVKRTGEKVFLECVQDMDHENMFWYRQDPGLGLRLIYFSYDVKMKEKGDIPEGYSVSREKKERFSLILESASTNQTSMYLCASKSGGRRQPQHFGDGTRLSIL.

This clone has only one observation. The J gene is TRBJ1-2, the V gene TRBV27; TRBD1 aligns across 7 bases. Trimming removed 4 bases from V and 8 bases from J; junction bases left unmatched: 19. Germline values: CDR1 MNHEY, CDR2 SMNVEV (reference sequence). The CDR3 loop spans 17 amino acids. CDR3 residues: CASSYWQGDDRPAGYTF. The CDR3 nucleotides are TGTGCCAGCAGTTATTGGCAGGGGGATGATAGACCCGCAGGCTACACCTTC.

The chain combines TRBV29-1 with TRBJ2-2; possibly TRBD2 for D (7 bases). Per germline, CDR1 SQVTM and CDR2 ANQGSEA. Trimming cost V 2 bases and J 2 bases, with 15 bases left between them. The CDR3 loop spans 16 amino acids. CDR3 amino acids: CSVERGGGQNTGELFF. As DNA, the CDR3 is TGCAGCGTTGAACGGGGAGGGGGTCAAAACACCGGGGAGCTGTTTTTT.

The V call is TRBV27, the J call TRBJ1-5; possibly TRBD1 for D (5 bases). The CDR3 consists of 12 residues. The germline V and J ends were trimmed by 8 bases and 2 bases, with 7 bases remaining between them. Germline CDR1 MNHEY, CDR2 SMNVEV (reference sequence). This CDR3 reads CASRRGNQPQHF. For the CDR3, the DNA is TGTGCCAGCCGCAGGGGCAATCAGCCCCAGCATTTT.

J is TRBJ2-3 and V is TRBV7-3; perhaps TRBD2 as D (6 bases). Trimming shortened V by 2 bases and J by 2 bases, and 11 bases separated the two germline ends. The CDR3 length is 15 residues. Germline assignment: CDR1 SGHTA and CDR2 FQGTGA. The CDR3 sequence: CASSLEGTYTDTQYF. The CDR3 DNA reads TGTGCCAGCAGCTTAGAGGGGACTTACACAGATACGCAGTATTTT.

The chain joins TRBV5-4 to TRBJ2-3; the match to TRBD2 covers 10 bases. The CDR3 is 14 amino acids. Germline CDR1 is SGHNT and CDR2 is YYREEE (reference sequence). V lost 0 bases, J lost 10 bases, and 5 bases stayed unmatched. The CDR3 protein is CASSLGLAGAPQYF. In nucleotides, the CDR3 is TGTGCCAGCAGCTTGGGGCTAGCGGGAGCCCCGCAGTATTTT.